These 32 T cell receptor beta chains share one sample of origin, sequenced in a study of beta chain features in type 1 diabetes. Investigators reverse transcribed all isolated RNA, so they sequenced expressed TCRB transcripts. Using immunoSEQ multiplex PCR, the repertoire was profiled, and TCRdb retains in-frame clones only, with some absent. The repertoire holds 200,000 to 250,000 clones, with 9.5% to 13% as singletons. The sequenced sample was central memory CD4+ T cells from blood. The receptors shown here come from a man between 18 and 35 years old in good health.

This clone has just a few counts. The chain recombines TRBV19 with TRBJ2-1, with unresolved D. V was shortened by 6 bases and J by 0 bases, with 9 bases between the two germline ends. CDR1 LNHDA and CDR2 SQIVND come from the germline V gene (reference sequence). The CDR3 loop spans 14 amino acids. The CDR3 region has the DNA TGTGCCAGTAGACGGCTTAGCTCCTACAATGAGCAGTTCTTC. It yields the protein CASRRLSSYNEQFF.

This clone appeared a few times. This chain links TRBV5-1 with TRBJ2-3; D possibly corresponds to TRBD2 (5 bases). V lost 3 bases to trimming and J lost 6 bases, with 11 bases between them. The germline V gene encodes CDR1 SGHRS and CDR2 YFSETQ. The CDR3 is 13 residues long. The CDR3: CASSSESGDTQYF. The CDR3 DNA sequence: TGCGCCAGCAGCTCTGAGTCGGGGGATACGCAGTATTTT.

This clone appeared a few times. V is TRBV27 and J is TRBJ2-7; 10 bases line up with TRBD2. Germline V gives CDR1 MNHEY, CDR2 SMNVEV (reference sequence). J gave up 6 bases and V 5 bases, and 10 bases lay outside the gene matches. CDR3 length equals 15 residues. CDR3 coding DNA: TGTGCCAGCAGTCCGGGACCGGGACTAGCGATCGAGCAGTACTTC. Translation: CASSPGPGLAIEQYF.

This clone was seen a few times. The chain links TRBV29-1 to TRBJ1-1; no clear D. With 5 bases removed from V and 1 base from J, the gap between germline ends came to 14 bases. Germline V CDR1 and CDR2: SQVTM, ANQGSEA. The length of the CDR3 is 14 residues. Here the CDR3 DNA reads TGCAGCGTTAAGTATTCAGGCGGGAACACTGAAGCTTTCTTT. The encoded protein is CSVKYSGGNTEAFF.

This clone was counted between two and nine times. The gene calls are TRBV7-2 and TRBJ2-7; D remains unclear. With 7 bases removed from V and 7 bases from J, the gap between germline ends came to 20 bases. This CDR3 is 14 amino acids long. The germline V gene has CDR1 SGHTA and CDR2 FQGNSA. CDR3 coding DNA: TGTGCCAGCAAAAGGCAGAACGACCTGTGGGAGCAGTACTTC. Translated, it gives CASKRQNDLWEQYF.

In this sample, this clone turned up a few times. This chain connects TRBV19 to TRBJ2-1; 10 bases fit TRBD2. Germline trimming cut 3 bases from V and 6 bases from J; bases unmatched to any gene: 5. CDR3 length: 15 residues. Germline values: CDR1 LNHDA, CDR2 SQIVND (reference sequence). In DNA, the CDR3 is TGTGCCAGTAGTATTTTAGGACTAGCGGTCAATGAGCAGTTCTTC. Translated, it gives CASSILGLAVNEQFF. The full variable domain, in which reference TRBV19 and TRBJ2-1 provide the parts outside the CDR3, is DGGITQSPKYLFRKEGQNVTLSCEQNLNHDAMYWYRQDPGQGLRLIYYSQIVNDFQKGDIAEGYSVSREKKESFPLTVTSAQKNPTAFYLCASSILGLAVNEQFFGPGTRLTVL.

A few counts support this clone. This chain uses TRBV28 with TRBJ1-2; D perhaps matches TRBD1 (5 bases). The CDR3 consists of 16 residues. Trimming took 6 bases from V and 8 from J, leaving 25 bases between them. The germline V gene encodes CDR1 MDHEN and CDR2 SYDVKM. The CDR3 reads CASSQRGRTLDVGYTF. Here the CDR3 DNA reads TGTGCCAGCAGCCAGAGGGGCCGGACTCTGGACGTGGGCTACACCTTC.

The chain carries TRBV7-9 and TRBJ2-1; 10 bases map to TRBD1. The V gene's germline CDR1 is SEHNR and CDR2 FQNEAQ (reference sequence). The CDR3 length is 16 residues. J was trimmed by 10 bases and V by 8 bases; bases with no gene match: 17. The CDR3 spells CASRPFAGQGQGEQFF. As DNA, the CDR3 is TGTGCCAGCCGCCCCTTTGCGGGACAGGGGCAAGGGGAGCAGTTCTTC.

This clone was counted only a few times. The chain recombines TRBV7-3 with TRBJ1-4, with TRBD1 matching over 7 bases. Germline V gives CDR1 SGHTA, CDR2 FQGTGA. This CDR3 spans 13 amino acids. The ends lost 5 bases at V and 4 bases at J; junction bases unmatched: 1. In DNA form, the CDR3 reads TGTGCCAGCAGCCGGGACAGTAATGAAAAACTGTTTTTT. This translates into CASSRDSNEKLFF.

Only a few counts were recorded for this clone. V and J are TRBV7-9 and TRBJ2-1; 10 positions match TRBD2. This CDR3 has 14 residues. Trimming at V came to 6 bases and at J to 6 bases, leaving 5 bases not matched to a gene. CDR1 is SEHNR, CDR2 FQNEAQ, per germline (reference sequence). CDR3 amino acids: CASSGLADINEQFF. The CDR3 DNA follows: TGTGCCAGCAGTGGACTAGCGGACATCAATGAGCAGTTCTTC.

This clone was recorded many times. The same CDR3 arises from other DNA sequences in this sample as well. The chain links TRBV9 to TRBJ2-3, with unresolved D. There are 14 residues in the CDR3. The V end lost 0 bases, the J end lost 2 bases, and 7 bases lay between the germline ends. Germline values: CDR1 SGDLS, CDR2 YYNGEE. The CDR3 is CASSVDVFTDTQYF. CDR3 bases: TGTGCCAGCAGCGTAGACGTTTTCACAGATACGCAGTATTTT. Filled out from reference TRBV9 and TRBJ2-3, the complete variable domain reads DSGVTQTPKHLITATGQRVTLRCSPRSGDLSVYWYQQSLDQGLQFLIQYYNGEERAKGNILERFSAQQFPDLHSELNLSSLELGDSALYFCASSVDVFTDTQYFGPGTRLTVL.

The chain couples TRBV28 to TRBJ2-4, with 8 bases lining up with TRBD1. Trimming cost V 5 bases and J 6 bases; bases outside gene matches: 9. CDR1 and CDR2 (germline): MDHEN, SYDVKM. This CDR3 contains 15 residues. CDR3 coding DNA: TGTGCCAGCAGTCCGGGAGACAGGGGTGGAAACATTCAGTACTTC. Amino acid sequence: CASSPGDRGGNIQYF.

The chain is built from TRBV9 and TRBJ1-2; D is possibly TRBD1 (6 bases). The length of the CDR3 is 15 residues. Trimming pared 4 bases from V and 0 bases from J, leaving 13 bases between. CDR1 is SGDLS, CDR2 YYNGEE, per germline. The CDR3 loop is CASSQDSRSNYGYTF. The DNA for the CDR3 is TGTGCCAGCAGCCAGGACAGCCGTTCTAACTATGGCTACACCTTC.

As regards this clone: Different DNA sequences within this sample yield the same CDR3. This sequence joins TRBV30 and TRBJ2-3; maybe TRBD1 (5 bases). V gave up 5 bases and J gave up 2 bases, with 14 bases separating them. The CDR3 spans 14 residues. Germline V gives CDR1 GTSNPN, CDR2 SVGIG (reference sequence). The CDR3 loop reads CAWRTSGSTDTQYF. CDR3 bases: TGTGCCTGGCGAACCTCAGGGTCCACAGATACGCAGTATTTT.

The chain joins TRBV27 to TRBJ1-2; D call uncertain. The V gene lost 6 bases and the J gene lost 0 bases, with 14 bases spanning the gap. The germline gives CDR1 MNHEY, CDR2 SMNVEV (reference sequence). This CDR3 comprises 15 residues. Here the CDR3 reads CASRPRVSANYGYTF. For the CDR3, the DNA is TGTGCCAGCAGACCTAGGGTTTCAGCTAACTATGGCTACACCTTC.

This sequence joins TRBV29-1 and TRBJ2-7; D may be TRBD1 or TRBD2 (5 bases each). Looked up from germline, CDR1 is SQVTM and CDR2 is ANQGSEA. V lost 6 bases and J 0 bases, leaving 9 bases between the germline ends. CDR3 length: 12 amino acids. CDR3 bases: TGCAGCGTGGGGGACGGCTCCTACGAGCAGTACTTC. Amino acid sequence: CSVGDGSYEQYF.

In its sample, this clone was seen many times. The genes are TRBV30 and TRBJ1-2; D remains unclear. The CDR3 consists of 13 residues. Trimming removed 0 bases from V and 0 bases from J, with 5 bases in between. From germline, CDR1 is GTSNPN and CDR2 SVGIG (reference sequence). The CDR3 region has the DNA TGTGCCTGGAGTGTTGAAGCTAACTATGGCTACACCTTC. Its translation: CAWSVEANYGYTF.

This clone was observed a few times. The chain is built from TRBV30 and TRBJ2-1, with 7 bases aligning to TRBD1. V lost 1 base to trimming and J lost 8 bases; unmatched junction nucleotides: 11. The CDR3 is 15 residues long. Germline CDR1 GTSNPN, CDR2 SVGIG (reference sequence). The CDR3 reads CAWSADRAYGDEQFF. The CDR3 DNA reads as TGTGCCTGGAGTGCCGACAGGGCGTATGGCGATGAGCAGTTCTTC.

This clone was seen a few times. The gene calls are TRBV5-4 and TRBJ2-5; D not resolved. There are 15 residues in the CDR3. V was trimmed by 0 bases and J by 4 bases, leaving 13 bases between them. CDR1 and CDR2 from the germline V gene are SGHNT and YYREEE (reference sequence). CDR3 sequence: CASSLAQAIRETQYF. The CDR3 region has the DNA TGTGCCAGCAGCTTGGCGCAGGCCATAAGAGAGACCCAGTACTTC. The full variable domain, its missing parts supplied by reference TRBV5-4 and TRBJ2-5, is ETGVTQSPTHLIKTRGQQVTLRCSSQSGHNTVSWYQQALGQGPQFIFQYYREEENGRGNFPPRFSGLQFPNYSSELNVNALELDDSALYLCASSLAQAIRETQYFGPGTRLLVL.

This clone was observed many times. The chain carries TRBV14 and TRBJ2-7; D unclear. Per germline, CDR1 SGHDN and CDR2 FVKESK. This CDR3 spans 15 amino acids. Trimming removed 0 bases from V and 2 bases from J, with 11 bases in between. The CDR3 region has the DNA TGTGCCAGCAGCCAAGATAACAGACCTCCCTACGAGCAGTACTTC. Translated: CASSQDNRPPYEQYF.

The chain is built from TRBV15 and TRBJ1-1; weak D call: TRBD1 (6 bases). Trimming removed 3 bases from V and 4 bases from J, with 12 bases in between. The CDR3 is 14 amino acids. Germline V gene data show CDR1 as LNHNV and CDR2 as YYDKDF (reference sequence). The CDR3 spells CATSSSRGPTEAFF. Written as DNA, the CDR3 is TGTGCCACCAGCAGTTCCCGGGGGCCCACTGAAGCTTTCTTT.

In its sample, this clone was seen a few times. The CDR3 sequence: CASRGGSGSYEQYF. DNA of the CDR3: TGTGCCAGCAGGGGAGGTAGCGGGAGCTACGAGCAGTACTTC. The chain is built from TRBV6-5 and TRBJ2-7; the match to TRBD2 covers 9 bases. Germline V lookup: CDR1 MNHEY, CDR2 SVGAGI. The CDR3 has 14 amino acids. Trimming removed 6 bases from V and 3 bases from J; junction bases left unmatched: 6.

This chain links TRBV4-2 with TRBJ2-1, with 7 nucleotides matching TRBD2. Trimming at V came to 1 base and at J to 3 bases, leaving 9 bases not matched to a gene. The CDR3 has 17 residues. From germline, CDR1 is LGHNA and CDR2 YNFKEQ. The CDR3 protein is CASSQAAPGGGYNEQFF. CDR3 coding DNA: TGTGCCAGCAGCCAAGCCGCGCCGGGCGGGGGCTACAATGAGCAGTTCTTC.

V and J are TRBV28 and TRBJ2-7; D remains unclear. The V and J ends lost 3 bases and 1 base respectively, with 13 bases between them. CDR1 is MDHEN and CDR2 is SYDVKM in the germline V gene. This CDR3 is 15 amino acids long. The CDR3 nucleotides read TGTGCCAGCAGTTTGCCCTGGCCGTATTCCTACGAGCAGTACTTC. Its translation: CASSLPWPYSYEQYF.

The V call is TRBV5-1, the J call TRBJ2-3; D perhaps matches TRBD2 (7 bases). Germline CDR1 SGHRS, CDR2 YFSETQ. Trimming took off 1 base at V and 1 base at J, with 13 bases between the two ends. This CDR3 is built from 16 residues. In DNA form, the CDR3 reads TGCGCCAGCAGCTTGTGGGGGGGCCGTGGCACAGATACGCAGTATTTT. It codes for CASSLWGGRGTDTQYF.

This chain joins TRBV2 and TRBJ2-3; D not resolved. The CDR3 is made up of 12 amino acids. Germline values: CDR1 SNHLY, CDR2 FYNNEI. Trimming stripped 10 bases from V and 4 bases from J, with 12 bases between. CDR3 bases: TGTGCCACCTCGGTATTTTCAGATACGCAGTATTTT. The encoded protein is CATSVFSDTQYF.

In this sample, this clone turned up a few times. J is TRBJ1-4 and V is TRBV7-9, with 7 bases fitting TRBD1. Germline V lookup: CDR1 SEHNR, CDR2 FQNEAQ (reference sequence). J was trimmed by 3 bases and V by 5 bases; bases with no gene match: 6. This CDR3 contains 15 residues. CDR3 residues: CASSGGQTSNEKLFF. For the CDR3, the DNA is TGTGCCAGCAGCGGGGGACAGACCTCTAATGAAAAACTGTTTTTT.

This chain uses TRBV5-4 with TRBJ2-7; TRBD1 aligns across 7 bases. Unmatched junction bases numbered 7, after V lost 2 bases and J lost 2 bases. This CDR3 is built from 15 residues. Germline V lookup: CDR1 SGHNT, CDR2 YYREEE (reference sequence). DNA of the CDR3: TGTGCCAGCAGCTTATTTGGGACAGACACCTACGAGCAGTACTTC. Protein: CASSLFGTDTYEQYF.

The chain joins TRBV7-9 to TRBJ2-7; maybe TRBD1 (6 bases). Trimming cost V 1 base and J 5 bases, with 9 bases left between them. In germline, CDR1 is SEHNR, CDR2 FQNEAQ (reference sequence). CDR3 length: 13 amino acids. The CDR3 sequence is CASSLGTVNEQYF. The CDR3 region has the DNA TGTGCCAGCAGCTTAGGGACAGTAAACGAGCAGTACTTC.

The V and J genes are TRBV10-3 and TRBJ2-1; TRBD1 agrees at 10 bases. Germline V gives CDR1 ENHRY, CDR2 SYGVKD. V lost 7 bases to trimming and J lost 1 base; unmatched junction nucleotides: 10. The CDR3 extends over 17 amino acids. CDR3 nucleotide sequence: TGTGCCATCAAAGGGACAGGGGCCCCCCGGTCCTACAATGAGCAGTTCTTC. This encodes CAIKGTGAPRSYNEQFF.

This clone was seen repeatedly, ten times or more. This chain uses TRBV21-1 with TRBJ1-5; the table calls TRBD1, which could not be checked here. TRBV21-1 is classified as a pseudogene. CDR3 length equals 13 residues. The CDR3 sequence: CAREQGAHQPQHF. The CDR3 coding sequence is TGTGCCAGGGAACAGGGGGCGCATCAGCCCCAGCATTTT.

This clone was seen a few times. This sample also contains other DNA sequences that code for the same CDR3. The J gene is TRBJ2-5, the V gene TRBV5-4; 7 bases fit TRBD2. V trimming: 0 bases; J trimming: 5 bases; junction bases outside the gene matches: 1. Germline CDR1 SGHNT, CDR2 YYREEE (reference sequence). The CDR3 is 13 residues long. The CDR3 region has the DNA TGTGCCAGCAGCTTGGTCGGGAGGGAGACCCAGTACTTC. Residues: CASSLVGRETQYF.